This T cell receptor beta chain was recovered during a study of cytomegalovirus exposure and HLA in healthy donors. Study results and limitations: In a later analysis, common viral pathogens appeared linked to several of the most significant clusters. Reportedly, TCR beta sequences accurately predicted HLA-A and HLA-B alleles in most subjects. Presence/absence analyses took donor sequencing depth as roughly uniform. Later analysis identified a missense DCLRE1C variant that was linked to TCR beta V- and J-gene trimming.

On this clone itself: Antigen specificity is unknown.

The CDR3 totals 14 residues. Trimming stripped 5 bases from V and 9 bases from J, with 17 bases between. CDR1 is KGHSH, CDR2 LQKENI, per germline. In the PCR, 60 Vbeta and 13 Jbeta primers were used. Assay used: immunoSEQ multiplex PCR; TCRdb lists only in-frame clones, some missing. The sample table includes about 74,000 clones. The TCR comes from a female donor in good health and CMV-seropositive. Material for sequencing was PBMCs. The chain carries TRBV18 and TRBJ2-1, with D possibly TRBD2 on 6 matching bases. CDR3 in amino acids: CASSGGGTFLEQFF. In nucleotides, the CDR3 is TGTGCCAGCTCAGGGGGAGGTACATTTCTTGAGCAGTTCTTC.